The entry below describes one T cell receptor (beta chain). Antigen: not known. This specimen comes from a study of response to subunit inactivated influenza vaccine. General observations from the study: Each seasonal influenza vaccination recruits few new T cells, the authors suggested.

TCRdb re-called the RT-PCR reads through MiXCR, storing one row per CDR3 protein. The sample holds about 780,000 distinct CDR3 sequences, 18% seen once. The V gene's germline CDR1 is SGHVS and CDR2 FNYEAQ. The ends lost 5 bases at V and 3 bases at J; junction bases unmatched: 20. The length of the CDR3 is 20 residues. The starting material was PBMCs from blood, obtained 4 to 6 days after vaccination. The gene calls are TRBV7-6 and TRBJ2-7; 12 bases agree with TRBD2. This TCR came from a man in his forties or fifties who received an inactivated influenza vaccine. CDR3 nucleotides: TGTGCCAGCAGCCCCACCATAGGACTAGCGGGATCCCATAACAACTACGAGCAGTACTTC. Translating gives CASSPTIGLAGSHNNYEQYF. The full variable domain, completed using reference TRBV7-6 and TRBJ2-7, is GAGVSQSPRYKVTKRGQDVALRCDPISGHVSLYWYRQALGQGPEFLTYFNYEAQQDKSGLPNDRFSAERPEGSISTLTIQRTEQRDSAMYRCASSPTIGLAGSHNNYEQYFGPGTRLTVT.